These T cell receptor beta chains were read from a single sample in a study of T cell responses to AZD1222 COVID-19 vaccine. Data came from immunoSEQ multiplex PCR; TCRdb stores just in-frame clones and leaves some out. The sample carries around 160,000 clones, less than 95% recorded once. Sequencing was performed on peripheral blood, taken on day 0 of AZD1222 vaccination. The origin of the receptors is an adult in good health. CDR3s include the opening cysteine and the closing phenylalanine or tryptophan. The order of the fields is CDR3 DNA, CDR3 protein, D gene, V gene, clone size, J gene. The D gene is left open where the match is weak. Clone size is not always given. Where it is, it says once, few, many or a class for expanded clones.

CDR3nt: TGTGCCACCAGTGCCGGGACTCCCCCATACGAGCAGTACTTC; CDR3aa: CATSAGTPPYEQYF; d_gene: NA; v_gene: TRBV24-1; abundance: once; j_gene: TRBJ2-7
CDR3nt: TGTGCCAGCAGCCGGGGGTTGGGGTCTGGAAACACCATATATTTT; CDR3aa: CASSRGLGSGNTIYF; d_gene: NA; v_gene: TRBV5-4; abundance: NA; j_gene: TRBJ1-3
CDR3nt: TGTGCCCTTCAACCGGGACTAGCGGGAGGAGTCCCCTACGAGCAGTACTTC; CDR3aa: CALQPGLAGGVPYEQYF; d_gene: TRBD2; v_gene: TRBV7-9; abundance: NA; j_gene: TRBJ2-7
CDR3nt: TGTGCCAGCAGCAATTCAGGGAGCACTGAAGCTTTCTTT; CDR3aa: CASSNSGSTEAFF; d_gene: NA; v_gene: TRBV13; abundance: NA; j_gene: TRBJ1-1
CDR3nt: TGTGCCAGCAGTTTGGGAGGGACCTTAGCTAACTATGGCTACACCTTC; CDR3aa: CASSLGGTLANYGYTF; d_gene: NA; v_gene: TRBV28; abundance: once; j_gene: TRBJ1-2
CDR3nt: TGCAGTGCTAGTGGAGGGGGTCAACTCTACGAGCAGTACTTC; CDR3aa: CSASGGGQLYEQYF; d_gene: NA; v_gene: TRBV20-1; abundance: once; j_gene: TRBJ2-7
CDR3nt: TGCAGCGTTGGAGTGGTTGCGGGAGGGCCCGGTGAGCAGTTCTTC; CDR3aa: CSVGVVAGGPGEQFF; d_gene: TRBD2; v_gene: TRBV29-1; abundance: NA; j_gene: TRBJ2-1
CDR3nt: TGTGCCAGCAAGCTGATTAATTCACCCCTCCACTTT; CDR3aa: CASKLINSPLHF; d_gene: NA; v_gene: TRBV27; abundance: NA; j_gene: TRBJ1-6
CDR3nt: TGTGCCTGGTCCTCCCCCCAGGGGGCACTCAGCCCCTATGGCTACACCTTC; CDR3aa: CAWSSPQGALSPYGYTF; d_gene: TRBD1; v_gene: TRBV30; abundance: NA; j_gene: TRBJ1-2
CDR3nt: TGTGCCAGCAGCCCTCTACAACCTAACACTGAAGCTTTCTTT; CDR3aa: CASSPLQPNTEAFF; d_gene: NA; v_gene: TRBV5-6; abundance: NA; j_gene: TRBJ1-1
CDR3nt: TGTGCCAGCAGTGACTCTAGCGGGTCCTACAATGAGCAGTTCTTC; CDR3aa: CASSDSSGSYNEQFF; d_gene: TRBD2; v_gene: TRBV6-4; abundance: few; j_gene: TRBJ2-1
CDR3nt: TGTGCCAGCCTACAGGGGTCAAGTGGCTACAATGAGCAGTTCTTC; CDR3aa: CASLQGSSGYNEQFF; d_gene: TRBD1; v_gene: TRBV27; abundance: NA; j_gene: TRBJ2-1
CDR3nt: TGTGCCAGCAGGACGGGACTAGCGGGGGCCGGAGAGCAGTACTTC; CDR3aa: CASRTGLAGAGEQYF; d_gene: TRBD2; v_gene: TRBV6-6; abundance: NA; j_gene: TRBJ2-7
CDR3nt: TGTGCCAGCTCAGCCCGGGAGGCCGGGCGTCAGCCCCAGCATTTT; CDR3aa: CASSAREAGRQPQHF; d_gene: NA; v_gene: TRBV18; abundance: NA; j_gene: TRBJ1-5
CDR3nt: TGTGCCAGCAGCCACAGGGATGGAACCCTCCACTTT; CDR3aa: CASSHRDGTLHF; d_gene: NA; v_gene: TRBV27; abundance: NA; j_gene: TRBJ1-6
CDR3nt: TGTGCCATCAGTGAGCGAGGACTGAACACTGAAGCTTTCTTT; CDR3aa: CAISERGLNTEAFF; d_gene: NA; v_gene: TRBV10-3; abundance: NA; j_gene: TRBJ1-1
CDR3nt: TGTGCCAGCAGCCCCAGGGCCGAGACCCAGTACTTC; CDR3aa: CASSPRAETQYF; d_gene: NA; v_gene: TRBV7-8; abundance: NA; j_gene: TRBJ2-5
CDR3nt: TGTGCCAGCAGAAGGGGGGGAGAGAGCTACAATGAGCAGTTCTTC; CDR3aa: CASRRGGESYNEQFF; d_gene: NA; v_gene: TRBV6-5; abundance: NA; j_gene: TRBJ2-1
CDR3nt: TGTGCCAGCAGCACCAATGTTGTAGGGCCCACAGATACGCAGTATTTT; CDR3aa: CASSTNVVGPTDTQYF; d_gene: NA; v_gene: TRBV7-9; abundance: NA; j_gene: TRBJ2-3
CDR3nt: TGTGCCAGCTCACCACGGGAGGGGGAAAAACTGTTTTTT; CDR3aa: CASSPREGEKLFF; d_gene: NA; v_gene: TRBV18; abundance: NA; j_gene: TRBJ1-4
CDR3nt: TGTGCCTGGAGTGTGATGGGGGGTCAGCCCCAGCATTTT; CDR3aa: CAWSVMGGQPQHF; d_gene: NA; v_gene: TRBV30; abundance: NA; j_gene: TRBJ1-5
CDR3nt: TGTGCCAGTTTAGCCGGGGCAGAGTACACTGAAGCTTTCTTT; CDR3aa: CASLAGAEYTEAFF; d_gene: NA; v_gene: TRBV19; abundance: NA; j_gene: TRBJ1-1
CDR3nt: TGTGCCAGCAGCATTTCACCCCGGGACACTAATGAAAAACTGTTTTTT; CDR3aa: CASSISPRDTNEKLFF; d_gene: NA; v_gene: TRBV28; abundance: NA; j_gene: TRBJ1-4
CDR3nt: TGCGCCAGCTCCTTTTGGGACACGTTTCAGCCCCAGCATTTT; CDR3aa: CASSFWDTFQPQHF; d_gene: NA; v_gene: TRBV4-1; abundance: NA; j_gene: TRBJ1-5
CDR3nt: TGTGCCAGCAGCTTGTTTTCTTTAGCCGGGACTTTCTTT; CDR3aa: CASSLFSLAGTFF; d_gene: NA; v_gene: TRBV13; abundance: NA; j_gene: TRBJ1-1
CDR3nt: TGTGCCAGCAATAGACAGAACACCGGGGAGCTGTTTTTT; CDR3aa: CASNRQNTGELFF; d_gene: NA; v_gene: TRBV27; abundance: NA; j_gene: TRBJ2-2
CDR3nt: TGTGCCAGCAGCCGGACAGGGTGGAACACTGAAGCTTTCTTT; CDR3aa: CASSRTGWNTEAFF; d_gene: TRBD1; v_gene: TRBV7-9; abundance: NA; j_gene: TRBJ1-1
CDR3nt: TGCGCCAGCAAATCCGGGACTAGCGGGGGGAATGAGCAGTTCTTC; CDR3aa: CASKSGTSGGNEQFF; d_gene: TRBD2; v_gene: TRBV10-1; abundance: NA; j_gene: TRBJ2-1
CDR3nt: TGTGCCAGCAGTCTGGGACAGTCAAACTATGGCTACACCTTC; CDR3aa: CASSLGQSNYGYTF; d_gene: TRBD1; v_gene: TRBV2; abundance: NA; j_gene: TRBJ1-2
CDR3nt: TGTGCCAGCAGCTTGCAGCTTCGGGGGGCGAGGGGAGAGACCCAGTACTTC; CDR3aa: CASSLQLRGARGETQYF; d_gene: NA; v_gene: TRBV7-2; abundance: NA; j_gene: TRBJ2-5
CDR3nt: TGTGCCAGCAGCCTCCGATCTCTAGCGGGAGGCCCCTACGAGCAGTACTTC; CDR3aa: CASSLRSLAGGPYEQYF; d_gene: TRBD2; v_gene: TRBV4-2; abundance: NA; j_gene: TRBJ2-7
CDR3nt: TGTGCCAGCAGTTCTGGGGGGCTCCGGGAGACCCAGTACTTC; CDR3aa: CASSSGGLRETQYF; d_gene: NA; v_gene: TRBV27; abundance: NA; j_gene: TRBJ2-5
CDR3nt: TGTGCCAGCAGCTTAACCCTGGACAGGGGGTCCAACACTGAAGCTTTCTTT; CDR3aa: CASSLTLDRGSNTEAFF; d_gene: TRBD1; v_gene: TRBV11-2; abundance: once; j_gene: TRBJ1-1
CDR3nt: TGTGCCAGCAGTTGGGACGGCTTAAATTCACCCCTCCACTTT; CDR3aa: CASSWDGLNSPLHF; d_gene: NA; v_gene: TRBV6-5; abundance: NA; j_gene: TRBJ1-6
CDR3nt: TGTGCCAGCAGGGCCCGGGCCATGGGTGGCTACACCTTC; CDR3aa: CASRARAMGGYTF; d_gene: NA; v_gene: TRBV12-3/TRBV12-4; abundance: NA; j_gene: TRBJ1-2
CDR3nt: TGTGCCAGCACGTTCCCGGAGCCCGTTACGCAGTATTTT; CDR3aa: CASTFPEPVTQYF; d_gene: NA; v_gene: TRBV6-5; abundance: NA; j_gene: TRBJ2-3
CDR3nt: TGCGCCAGCAGCTTGGCTGCTGGGACTGGCACCTACGAGCAGTACTTC; CDR3aa: CASSLAAGTGTYEQYF; d_gene: NA; v_gene: TRBV5-1; abundance: few; j_gene: TRBJ2-7
CDR3nt: TGTGCCACCAGTGATGGACACAGGGTTGGTGGCTACACCTTC; CDR3aa: CATSDGHRVGGYTF; d_gene: NA; v_gene: TRBV24-1; abundance: NA; j_gene: TRBJ1-2
CDR3nt: TGTGCCAGCAGCGCTGGATTTAGCGGTTTGGATGAGCAGTTCTTC; CDR3aa: CASSAGFSGLDEQFF; d_gene: NA; v_gene: TRBV14; abundance: NA; j_gene: TRBJ2-1
CDR3nt: TGTGCCAGCAGCCAAGAGGGCCGGGGGAACACTGAAGCTTTCTTT; CDR3aa: CASSQEGRGNTEAFF; d_gene: NA; v_gene: TRBV3-1/TRBV3-2; abundance: NA; j_gene: TRBJ1-1
CDR3nt: TGTGCCACCAGTGATTTTGGGAAGACCCACAATGAGCAGTTCTTC; CDR3aa: CATSDFGKTHNEQFF; d_gene: NA; v_gene: TRBV24-1; abundance: NA; j_gene: TRBJ2-1
CDR3nt: TGTGCCAGCAGTCTCGACAGGGGGCTACGGGACGAGCAGTACTTC; CDR3aa: CASSLDRGLRDEQYF; d_gene: TRBD1; v_gene: TRBV6-6; abundance: NA; j_gene: TRBJ2-7
CDR3nt: TGTGCCTGGAGGGGGGACAGGAACCCATACGAGCAGTACTTC; CDR3aa: CAWRGDRNPYEQYF; d_gene: TRBD1; v_gene: TRBV30; abundance: NA; j_gene: TRBJ2-7
CDR3nt: TGTGCCACCAGAATAGCGGGAGTTGACTACAATGAGCAGTTCTTC; CDR3aa: CATRIAGVDYNEQFF; d_gene: TRBD2; v_gene: TRBV19; abundance: once; j_gene: TRBJ2-1
CDR3nt: TGTGCCAGCAGCCCCACCCGGGACAATGAGCAGTTCTTC; CDR3aa: CASSPTRDNEQFF; d_gene: NA; v_gene: TRBV7-2; abundance: once; j_gene: TRBJ2-1
CDR3nt: TGTGCCAGCAGCGTAGACTCAGGCAATCAAGAGACCCAGTACTTC; CDR3aa: CASSVDSGNQETQYF; d_gene: NA; v_gene: TRBV9; abundance: NA; j_gene: TRBJ2-5
CDR3nt: TGTGCCAGCAGCTTATCCCCGGCCTACGAGCAGTACTTC; CDR3aa: CASSLSPAYEQYF; d_gene: NA; v_gene: TRBV7-6; abundance: NA; j_gene: TRBJ2-7
CDR3nt: TGTGCCAGCAGTTACGGGGACTCCCTCAATGAGCAGTTCTTC; CDR3aa: CASSYGDSLNEQFF; d_gene: NA; v_gene: TRBV6-6; abundance: NA; j_gene: TRBJ2-1